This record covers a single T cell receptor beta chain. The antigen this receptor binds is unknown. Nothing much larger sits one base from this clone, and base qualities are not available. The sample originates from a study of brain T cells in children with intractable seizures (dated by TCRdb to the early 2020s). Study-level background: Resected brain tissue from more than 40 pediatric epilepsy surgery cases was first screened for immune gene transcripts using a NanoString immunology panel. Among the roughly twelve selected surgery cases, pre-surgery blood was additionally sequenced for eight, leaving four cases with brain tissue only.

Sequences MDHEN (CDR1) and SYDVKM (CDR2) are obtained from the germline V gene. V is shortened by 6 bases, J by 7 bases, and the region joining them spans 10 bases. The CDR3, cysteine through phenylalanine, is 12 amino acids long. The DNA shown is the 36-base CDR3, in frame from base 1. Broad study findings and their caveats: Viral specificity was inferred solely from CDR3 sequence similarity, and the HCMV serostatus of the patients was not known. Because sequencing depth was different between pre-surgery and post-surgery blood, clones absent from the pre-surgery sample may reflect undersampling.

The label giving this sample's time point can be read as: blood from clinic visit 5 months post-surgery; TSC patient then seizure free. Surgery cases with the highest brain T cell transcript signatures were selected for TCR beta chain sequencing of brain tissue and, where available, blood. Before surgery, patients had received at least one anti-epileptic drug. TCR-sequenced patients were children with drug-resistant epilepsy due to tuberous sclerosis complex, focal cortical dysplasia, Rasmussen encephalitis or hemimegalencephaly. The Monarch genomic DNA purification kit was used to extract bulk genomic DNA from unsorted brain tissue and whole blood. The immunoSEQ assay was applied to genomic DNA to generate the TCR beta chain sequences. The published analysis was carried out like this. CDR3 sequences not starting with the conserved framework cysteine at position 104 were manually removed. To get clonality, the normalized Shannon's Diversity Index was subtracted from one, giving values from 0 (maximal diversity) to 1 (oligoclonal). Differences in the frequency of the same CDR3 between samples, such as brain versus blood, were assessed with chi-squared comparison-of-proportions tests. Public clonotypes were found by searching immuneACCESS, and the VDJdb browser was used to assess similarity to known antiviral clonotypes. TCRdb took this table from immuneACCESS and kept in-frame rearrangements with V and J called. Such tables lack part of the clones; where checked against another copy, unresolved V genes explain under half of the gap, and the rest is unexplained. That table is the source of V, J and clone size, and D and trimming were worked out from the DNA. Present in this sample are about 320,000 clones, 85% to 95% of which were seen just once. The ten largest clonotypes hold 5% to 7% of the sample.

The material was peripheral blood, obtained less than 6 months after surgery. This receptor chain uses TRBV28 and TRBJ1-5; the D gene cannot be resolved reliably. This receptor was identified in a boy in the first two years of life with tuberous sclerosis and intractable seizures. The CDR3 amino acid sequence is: CASSPHGQPQHF. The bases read TGTGCCAGCAGCCCTCATGGACAGCCCCAGCATTTT.